These 30 T cell receptor beta chains share one sample of origin, sequenced in a study of blood T cell repertoires in COVID-19 (dated by TCRdb to the early 2020s). Library preparation used the immunoSEQ multiplex PCR assay. Drawn from immuneACCESS, this table holds only the in-frame rearrangements with V and J called that TCRdb kept. Clones are partly lost; checked studies trace under half to an unresolved V gene and leave the rest unexplained. The sample table contains 45,000 to 55,000 clones; only one count was recorded for 90% of them. The top ten constitute 3.1% of the sample. The sample was peripheral blood. Receptor source: a human donor in a cohort sampled during active COVID-19.

Comments on this clone: One end of the junction fails to match germline, which may point to a read error. The chain joins TRBV12-3 or TRBV12-4 to TRBJ2-1; D is undetermined. CDR3 length: 13 amino acids. CDR3 DNA: TGTGCCAGCAGTTTTGCGGCGGATGTGAGGCTTATCTTC. It encodes CASSFAADVRLIF.

The V call is TRBV30, the J call TRBJ2-7; possible D gene TRBD2, 5 bases. The germline gives CDR1 GTSNPN, CDR2 SVGIG (reference sequence). This CDR3 comprises 12 residues. V gave up 2 bases and J gave up 7 bases, with 12 bases separating them. The CDR3 bases are TGTGCCTGGAGTAGACACACGGGAGAGCAGTACTTC. It specifies CAWSRHTGEQYF.

The chain is built from TRBV30 and TRBJ2-7; TRBD2 is a possible D gene (6 bases). From germline, CDR1 is GTSNPN and CDR2 SVGIG (reference sequence). The CDR3 runs to 12 residues. V was shortened by 1 base and J by 6 bases, with 10 bases between the two germline ends. The CDR3 loop reads CAWSAGLFEQYF. As DNA, the CDR3 is TGTGCCTGGAGTGCGGGACTGTTCGAGCAGTACTTC.

The V gene is TRBV27, the J gene TRBJ2-3, with 7 nucleotides matching TRBD2. CDR3 length: 16 residues. With 6 bases clipped from V and 3 bases from J, the junction kept 12 bases outside the gene matches. CDR1 MNHEY and CDR2 SMNVEV come from the germline V gene (reference sequence). The chain's CDR3 is CASRHLAGVGTDTQYF. Here the CDR3 DNA reads TGTGCCAGCAGGCACCTCGCGGGAGTTGGGACAGATACGCAGTATTTT.

The chain couples TRBV2 to TRBJ1-6, with 9 nucleotides matching TRBD1. This CDR3 has 15 residues. CDR1 is SNHLY, CDR2 FYNNEI, per germline. V gave up 7 bases and J gave up 5 bases; unmatched junction bases: 6. The chain's CDR3 is CASIRDRVDNSPLHF. For the CDR3, the DNA is TGTGCCAGCATAAGGGACAGGGTCGATAATTCACCCCTCCACTTT.

The V and J genes are TRBV19 and TRBJ2-1; 8 nucleotides match TRBD2. CDR3 length equals 15 residues. The V gene end was trimmed by 7 bases and the J gene end by 7 bases; junction bases not matched to a gene: 12. Germline V lookup: CDR1 LNHDA, CDR2 SQIVND (reference sequence). CDR3 sequence reads: CASTRTGGPVNEQFF. CDR3 nucleotides: TGTGCCAGTACCCGGACGGGAGGGCCGGTTAATGAGCAGTTCTTC.

The chain links TRBV28 to TRBJ2-7; a possible D gene is TRBD1 (6 bases). CDR1 and CDR2 (germline): MDHEN, SYDVKM. This CDR3 has 11 residues. V shed 6 bases and J shed 6 bases, with 9 bases lying between them. The CDR3 region is CASSFRGEQYF. The CDR3 DNA is TGTGCCAGCAGCTTCAGGGGCGAGCAGTACTTC.

V usage is TRBV24-1 and J usage is TRBJ2-1; the match to TRBD1 covers 11 bases. V gave up 1 base and J gave up 7 bases; unmatched junction bases: 5. From germline, CDR1 is KGHDR and CDR2 SFDVKD. The CDR3 runs 16 residues. CDR3: CATSDFGQGARNEQFF. The CDR3 DNA sequence: TGTGCCACCAGTGATTTCGGACAGGGGGCAAGGAATGAGCAGTTCTTC.

This chain connects TRBV10-3 to TRBJ2-3; D is undetermined. The CDR3 has 14 residues. V was pared by 2 bases and J by 0 bases, with 6 bases between. Germline CDR1 reads ENHRY; CDR2 reads SYGVKD. The CDR3 DNA follows: TGTGCCATCAGTGAGATCCCTAGCACAGATACGCAGTATTTT. This translates into CAISEIPSTDTQYF.

The chain couples TRBV11-2 to TRBJ2-7; 7 positions match TRBD2. The CDR3 has 17 residues. Per the germline V gene, CDR1 is SGHAT and CDR2 is FQNNGV. V dropped 5 bases and J dropped 4; count of bases not matched to a gene: 17. CDR3 coding DNA: TGTGCCAGCAGCCCTTACGCTAGCCGCGGGAGCGGGTACGAGCAGTACTTC. Its translation is CASSPYASRGSGYEQYF.

This chain uses TRBV19 with TRBJ2-7; TRBD1 agrees at 8 bases. Germline-derived CDR1 and CDR2 are LNHDA and SQIVND (reference sequence). The CDR3 contains 14 residues. The ends lost 5 bases at V and 5 bases at J; junction bases unmatched: 8. CDR3 DNA: TGTGCCAGTAGTGTCGACAGGGGTACGGACGAGCAGTACTTC. Translation: CASSVDRGTDEQYF.

This clone was seen just once. One end of the junction is discordant with germline, which a read error may explain. The chain recombines TRBV28 with TRBJ2-7; 14 bases fit TRBD2. CDR3 length equals 17 residues. The germline gives CDR1 MDHEN, CDR2 SYDVKM. Here the CDR3 DNA reads TGTGCCAGCAGCTCCGGGACACTGCTAGGGACTAGCGGGAGATCGGACTTC. It yields the protein CASSSGTLLGTSGRSDF. The whole variable domain, filled in from reference TRBV28 and TRBJ2-7, reads DVKVTQSSRYLVKRTGEKVFLECVQDMDHENMFWYRQDPGLGLRLIYFSYDVKMKEKGDIPEGYSVSREKKERFSLILESASTNQTSMYLCASSSGTLLGTSGRSDFGPGTRLTVT.

The V call is TRBV25-1, the J call TRBJ2-5; D might be TRBD2 (5 bases). Trimming shortened V by 3 bases and J by 5 bases, and 16 bases separated the two germline ends. The CDR3 contains 15 residues. Looked up from germline, CDR1 is MGHDK and CDR2 is SYGVNS. The CDR3 reads CASSDSRSTGETQYF. The CDR3 DNA reads TGTGCCAGCAGTGACTCGAGGTCTACGGGGGAGACCCAGTACTTC.

This rearrangement joins TRBV9 to TRBJ2-1; TRBD2 agrees at 11 bases. This CDR3 spans 19 amino acids. The V and J ends lost 4 bases and 0 bases, in that order; junction bases with no gene match: 12. The V gene's germline CDR1 is SGDLS and CDR2 YYNGEE. In DNA, the CDR3 is TGTGCCAGCAGCTCCGGACTAGCGGGCGCTCCGAGCTCCTACAATGAGCAGTTCTTC. The encoded protein is CASSSGLAGAPSSYNEQFF.

V and J are TRBV5-1 and TRBJ2-7; TRBD2 agrees at 9 bases. CDR3 length equals 15 residues. Germline values: CDR1 SGHRS, CDR2 YFSETQ. V gave up 2 bases and J gave up 0 bases; unmatched junction bases: 3. This CDR3 reads CASSFLAGSSYEQYF. CDR3 nucleotides: TGCGCCAGCAGCTTCCTAGCGGGGAGCTCCTACGAGCAGTACTTC.

This clone was detected a few times. The chain has TRBV10-3 and TRBJ2-2, with a tentative D call TRBD1 (5 bases). V was cut by 6 bases and J by 0 bases, with 14 bases left in between. The CDR3 length is 16 residues. Germline V gene data show CDR1 as ENHRY and CDR2 as SYGVKD. This CDR3 reads CAISESAGPNTGELFF. The DNA for the CDR3 is TGTGCCATCAGCGAATCGGCAGGGCCGAACACCGGGGAGCTGTTTTTT.

The chain employs TRBV19 and TRBJ1-5; a weak D match, TRBD1 (5 bases). The CDR3 has 15 residues. Germline V gives CDR1 LNHDA, CDR2 SQIVND (reference sequence). Trimming left V 3 bases short and J 4 bases short, with 13 bases between. CDR3 protein: CASSIPGTGNQPQHF. CDR3 nucleotides: TGTGCCAGTAGTATCCCGGGGACTGGGAATCAGCCCCAGCATTTT.

This chain connects TRBV5-4 to TRBJ2-1; D not certain. The CDR3 is made up of 14 amino acids. CDR1 is SGHNT, CDR2 YYREEE, per germline (reference sequence). Trimming removed 0 bases from V and 8 bases from J, with 12 bases in between. This chain's CDR3 is CASSLVALPYEQFF. CDR3 sequence (DNA): TGTGCCAGCAGCTTGGTTGCACTCCCTTATGAGCAGTTCTTC.

V and J are TRBV27 and TRBJ1-1, with D possibly TRBD1 on 5 matching bases. The V end was cut by 1 base, the J end by 0 bases, with 6 bases between. Germline V lookup: CDR1 MNHEY, CDR2 SMNVEV (reference sequence). CDR3 length: 14 residues. The DNA of the CDR3 is TGTGCCAGCAGTTTATACAGGATGAACACTGAAGCTTTCTTT. Its translation is CASSLYRMNTEAFF.

CDR3 sequence reads: CASSLRLMNTEAFF. CDR3 in DNA: TGTGCCAGCAGTTTGAGGCTCATGAACACTGAAGCTTTCTTT. This sequence joins TRBV27 and TRBJ1-1; D remains unclear. Germline V CDR1 and CDR2: MNHEY, SMNVEV (reference sequence). The CDR3 runs to 14 residues. Trimming removed 3 bases at V and 0 bases at J, with 8 bases between.

The chain combines TRBV2 with TRBJ1-5; a weak D match, TRBD1 (6 bases). The germline gives CDR1 SNHLY, CDR2 FYNNEI. V was pared by 6 bases and J by 6 bases, with 15 bases between. This CDR3 is 14 amino acids long. The CDR3 here is CASSAQGISQPQHF. CDR3 in DNA: TGTGCCAGCAGCGCACAGGGAATAAGTCAGCCCCAGCATTTT.

This chain uses TRBV2 with TRBJ2-7; TRBD2 matches at 7 bases. Germline values: CDR1 SNHLY, CDR2 FYNNEI. The CDR3 is made up of 15 amino acids. With 7 bases clipped from V and 2 bases from J, the junction kept 11 bases outside the gene matches. The CDR3 nucleotides read TGTGCCAGCACGCTTGGGGTGGGAGGGACCTACGAGCAGTACTTC. Residues: CASTLGVGGTYEQYF.

The chain links TRBV27 to TRBJ2-2; TRBD2 aligns across 8 bases. V lost 3 bases, J lost 3 bases, and 6 bases stayed unmatched. The CDR3 covers 16 residues. The germline gives CDR1 MNHEY, CDR2 SMNVEV (reference sequence). CDR3 in amino acids: CASSLGTSGYTGELFF. Here the CDR3 DNA reads TGTGCCAGCAGTTTGGGCACTAGCGGTTACACCGGGGAGCTGTTTTTT.

The V call is TRBV5-8, the J call TRBJ1-5; TRBD1 is a possible D gene (5 bases). This CDR3 has 14 residues. The V end lost 3 bases, the J end lost 4 bases, and 11 bases lay between the germline ends. Looked up from germline, CDR1 is SGHTS and CDR2 is YDEGEE. The CDR3 is CASSWGGENQPQHF. DNA of the CDR3: TGTGCCAGCAGCTGGGGAGGGGAGAATCAGCCCCAGCATTTT.

The chain combines TRBV5-1 with TRBJ2-3, with 7 bases identical to TRBD1. The CDR3 has 17 amino acids. After removal of 0 bases from V and 2 bases from J, the junction contained 9 bases not matched to a gene. The germline V gene encodes CDR1 SGHRS and CDR2 YFSETQ. The CDR3: CASSLGDSGVNTDTQYF. DNA for the CDR3: TGCGCCAGCAGCTTGGGGGACAGTGGGGTGAACACAGATACGCAGTATTTT.

This clone has only one observation. J is TRBJ2-1 and V is TRBV28, with D tentatively TRBD2 (5 bases). V gave up 8 bases and J gave up 2 bases, with 10 bases separating them. Germline assignment: CDR1 MDHEN and CDR2 SYDVKM. This CDR3 comprises 13 residues. DNA of the CDR3: TGTGCCAGCCTGGCGGGCACCTACAATGAGCAGTTCTTC. Translated, it gives CASLAGTYNEQFF.

The rearrangement uses TRBV27 and TRBJ1-3; a possible D gene is TRBD1 (6 bases). Per the germline V gene, CDR1 is MNHEY and CDR2 is SMNVEV (reference sequence). The CDR3 runs to 15 residues. V was clipped by 5 bases and J by 0 bases, with 11 bases between them. The CDR3 bases are TGTGCCAGCAGTACCGGGACATTCTCTGGAAACACCATATATTTT. Translation: CASSTGTFSGNTIYF.

The V call is TRBV28, the J call TRBJ2-3, with 8 bases lining up with TRBD1. The V segment lost 6 bases and the J segment 2 bases; nucleotides outside the gene matches: 10. This CDR3 is 16 amino acids long. The V gene's germline CDR1 is MDHEN and CDR2 SYDVKM. The chain's CDR3 is CASSSAGQGTTDTQYF. The CDR3 DNA sequence: TGTGCCAGCAGCTCCGCTGGACAGGGAACCACAGATACGCAGTATTTT. The whole variable domain, remainder taken from reference TRBV28 and TRBJ2-3, is DVKVTQSSRYLVKRTGEKVFLECVQDMDHENMFWYRQDPGLGLRLIYFSYDVKMKEKGDIPEGYSVSREKKERFSLILESASTNQTSMYLCASSSAGQGTTDTQYFGPGTRLTVL.

The genes are TRBV11-3 and TRBJ2-3; 11 bases map to TRBD2. The CDR3 runs 21 residues. Germline lookup yields CDR1 SGHNT and CDR2 YENEEA. Losses at the gene ends were 0 bases for V and 7 bases for J; bases not matched to a gene: 21. In DNA, the CDR3 is TGTGCCAGCAGCTTAGAGTTAGCGGGAGGGTATACTTCACAGGGATCCAATACGCAGTATTTT. It specifies CASSLELAGGYTSQGSNTQYF.

The chain couples TRBV7-8 to TRBJ2-7; 8 bases align to TRBD1. The CDR3 covers 16 residues. The germline V gene encodes CDR1 SGHVS and CDR2 FQNEAQ. The ends lost 1 base at V and 3 bases at J; junction bases unmatched: 8. The CDR3 is CASSLVRGQGIYEQYF. The DNA of the CDR3 is TGTGCCAGCAGCTTAGTCCGAGGACAGGGCATCTACGAGCAGTACTTC.